Sequencing of this T cell receptor beta chain was carried out in a study of Graves' ophthalmopathy and Graves' hyperthyroidism. Whole-study context: The authors collected peripheral blood at initial diagnosis, before any treatment. Whole-study findings and limits: For predicting ophthalmopathy progression, the model had 60% to 71% sensitivity and under 85% specificity. Classification of ophthalmopathy versus stable hyperthyroidism by a 13-signature model yielded about 90% sensitivity and around 76% specificity. Most thyroid-expanded clonotypes exceeding 0.001 frequency were also found in blood.

The junction had 6 bases not matched to a gene; V was cut back by 1 base and J by 2 bases. The CDR3 runs to 15 residues. Germline CDR1 is SGHRS and CDR2 is YFSETQ. This clonotype has ten or more counts. Its antigen is currently unknown. TCR beta CDR3 regions were amplified from RNA transcripts. The authors performed first-round RT-PCR with HTBI primers and then a second-round multiplex PCR. One entry per CDR3 protein results from TCRdb running MiXCR on the multiplex PCR reads. Among hundreds of thousands of distinct CDR3 sequences listed, approximately 14% were seen once. Specimen: blood. The clonotype originates from a woman under 40 with Graves' ophthalmopathy. The chain employs TRBV5-1 and TRBJ2-7, with 7 bases identical to TRBD1. CDR3 nucleotides: TGCGCCAGCAGCTTGATGGACAGGCCAACCTACGAGCAGTACTTC. Protein: CASSLMDRPTYEQYF. Filled out from reference TRBV5-1 and TRBJ2-7, the complete variable domain reads KAGVTQTPRYLIKTRGQQVTLSCSPISGHRSVSWYQQTPGQGLQFLFEYFSETQRNKGNFPGRFSGRQFSNSRSEMNVSTLELGDSALYLCASSLMDRPTYEQYFGPGTRLTVT.